A selection of T cell receptor beta chains follows, all from one sample in a study of immune cell composition in non-small cell lung cancer. Assay: immunoSEQ multiplex PCR; the TCRdb copy retains only in-frame clones and omits some. The sample lists several thousand clones, about 80% seen once, with about 9.4% in the top ten. Sample: lung tumor tissue. The receptors derive from a human donor with non-small cell lung cancer. CDR3s include the opening cysteine and the closing phenylalanine or tryptophan. A D gene is named only where the DNA matches it firmly. Clone sizes are given selectively: once, few, many, or a class where the clone is expanded.

D gene	clone size	V gene	J gene	CDR3 protein	CDR3 DNA
.	.	TRBV7-7	TRBJ2-5	CASSLLAGAKETQYF	TGTGCTAGCAGCTTACTGGCAGGAGCCAAAGAGACCCAGTACTTC
.	few	TRBV7-2	TRBJ2-7	CASSPRTGGNRFFF	TGTGCCAGCAGCCCCCGGACCGGTGGGAACCGTTTCTTCTTC
.	once	TRBV10-1	TRBJ1-1	CASSDPQGEAFF	TGCGCCAGCAGTGATCCGCAGGGGGAAGCTTTCTTT
.	.	TRBV28	TRBJ1-2	CACFVQGSYGYTF	TGTGCCTGCTTCGTACAGGGTTCCTATGGCTACACCTTC
.	.	TRBV5-4	TRBJ1-2	CASSPQRVPNYGYTF	TGTGCCAGCAGCCCACAGAGGGTCCCTAACTATGGCTACACCTTC
TRBD2	.	TRBV5-1	TRBJ2-5	CASSLEGGPGETQYF	TGCGCCAGCAGCTTGGAGGGAGGGCCTGGAGAGACCCAGTACTTC
TRBD1	.	TRBV28	TRBJ1-5	CASSRPVLDRADSNQPQHF	TGTGCCAGCAGCCGACCAGTCCTAGACAGGGCAGATAGCAATCAGCCCCAGCATTTT
.	.	TRBV27	TRBJ1-1	CATRGVNTEAFF	TGTGCCACCCGGGGGGTGAACACTGAAGCTTTCTTT
.	.	TRBV7-6	TRBJ2-5	CASSSKGGGQFETQYF	TGTGCCAGCAGCTCTAAAGGGGGGGGACAGTTCGAGACCCAGTACTTC
TRBD1	once	TRBV7-9	TRBJ1-6	CASSSAGTGNSPLHF	TGTGCCAGCAGCTCCGCCGGGACAGGGAATTCACCCCTCCACTTT
.	once	TRBV7-8	TRBJ1-4	CASSLGGGGLYEKLFF	TGTGCCAGCAGCTTAGGCGGCGGGGGGCTCTATGAAAAACTGTTTTTT
TRBD1	.	TRBV6-6	TRBJ2-2	CASSYSTGMNTGELFF	TGTGCCAGCAGTTACTCGACAGGGATGAACACCGGGGAGCTGTTTTTT
.	.	TRBV7-2	TRBJ1-1	CASSLETAGVGTEAFF	TGTGCCAGCAGCTTAGAGACGGCGGGGGTGGGCACTGAAGCTTTCTTT
TRBD1	.	TRBV29-1	TRBJ2-5	CSVLTGVGTQYF	TGCAGCGTCTTGACAGGGGTCGGGACCCAGTACTTC
.	.	TRBV28	TRBJ1-2	CASRPPQGGYTF	TGTGCCAGCAGGCCCCCACAGGGTGGCTACACCTTC
.	.	TRBV15	TRBJ1-6	CATSRASNSPLHF	TGTGCCACCAGCAGAGCTAGTAATTCACCCCTCCACTTT
TRBD1	few	TRBV5-1	TRBJ1-3	CASSLGGTGSLSGNTIYF	TGCGCCAGCAGCTTGGGGGGGACAGGGTCGCTCTCTGGAAACACCATATATTTT
.	.	TRBV7-9	TRBJ2-3	CASSSGDRFAGDTQYF	TGTGCCAGCAGCTCGGGGGACCGTTTTGCGGGAGATACGCAGTATTTT
.	.	TRBV28	TRBJ1-6	CASTRGAVPKNSPLHF	TGTGCCAGCACCCGAGGGGCAGTTCCCAAAAATTCACCCCTCCACTTT
.	.	TRBV27	TRBJ2-5	CASSLVPGTAQETQYF	TGTGCCAGCAGTTTGGTGCCCGGGACTGCACAAGAGACCCAGTACTTC
TRBD1	few	TRBV7-9	TRBJ1-2	CASSPPRDSRGYTF	TGTGCCAGCAGCCCCCCCCGGGACAGCAGGGGCTACACCTTC
.	.	TRBV19	TRBJ2-7	CASSIEGGYSYEQYF	TGTGCCAGTAGTATCGAAGGGGGATACTCCTACGAGCAGTACTTC
.	.	TRBV28	TRBJ1-5	CASSPPTDQPQHF	TGTGCCAGCAGTCCCCCGACAGATCAGCCCCAGCATTTT
.	.	TRBV7-8	TRBJ2-3	CASSGAGTASGGTQYF	TGTGCCAGCAGCGGCGCCGGGACAGCATCCGGGGGTACGCAGTATTTT